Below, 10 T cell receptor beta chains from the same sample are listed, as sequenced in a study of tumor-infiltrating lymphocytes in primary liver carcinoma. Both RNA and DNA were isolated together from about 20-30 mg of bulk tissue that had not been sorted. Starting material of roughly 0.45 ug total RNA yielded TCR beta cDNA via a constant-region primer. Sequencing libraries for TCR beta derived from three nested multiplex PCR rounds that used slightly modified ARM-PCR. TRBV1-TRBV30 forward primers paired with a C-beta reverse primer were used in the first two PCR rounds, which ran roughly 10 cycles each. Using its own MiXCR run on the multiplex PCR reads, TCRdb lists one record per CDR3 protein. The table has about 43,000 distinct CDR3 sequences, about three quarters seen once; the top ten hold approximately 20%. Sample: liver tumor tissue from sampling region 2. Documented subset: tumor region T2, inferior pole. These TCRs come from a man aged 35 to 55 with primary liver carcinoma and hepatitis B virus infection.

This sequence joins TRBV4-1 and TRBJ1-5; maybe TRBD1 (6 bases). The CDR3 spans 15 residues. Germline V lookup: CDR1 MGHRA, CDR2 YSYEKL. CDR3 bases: TGCACCGGCAGCCCCCAGGGGAACAACAATCAGCCCCAGCATTTT. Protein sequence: CTGSPQGNNNQPQHF.

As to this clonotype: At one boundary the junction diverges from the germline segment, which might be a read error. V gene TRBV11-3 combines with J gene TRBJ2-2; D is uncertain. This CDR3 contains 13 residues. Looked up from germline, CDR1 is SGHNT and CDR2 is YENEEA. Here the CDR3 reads CASSLDPTGELFF. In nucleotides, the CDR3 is TGTGCCAGTAGCTTAGACCCCACCGGGGAGCTGTTTTTT.

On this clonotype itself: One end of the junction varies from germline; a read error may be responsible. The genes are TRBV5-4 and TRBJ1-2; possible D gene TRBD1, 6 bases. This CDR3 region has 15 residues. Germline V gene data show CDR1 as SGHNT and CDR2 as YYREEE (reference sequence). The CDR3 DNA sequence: TGTGCCAGCAGCTCGGGGGGGGCAGTGGACTATGGCTACATCTTC. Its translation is CASSSGGAVDYGYIF.

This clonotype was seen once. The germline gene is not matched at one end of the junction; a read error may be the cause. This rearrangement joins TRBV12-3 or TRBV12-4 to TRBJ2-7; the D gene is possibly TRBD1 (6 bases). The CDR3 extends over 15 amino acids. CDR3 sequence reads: CASSTRTAHSYEQYF. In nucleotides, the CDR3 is TGCGCCAGCAGTACCCGGACAGCCCACTCCTACGAGCAGTACTTC.

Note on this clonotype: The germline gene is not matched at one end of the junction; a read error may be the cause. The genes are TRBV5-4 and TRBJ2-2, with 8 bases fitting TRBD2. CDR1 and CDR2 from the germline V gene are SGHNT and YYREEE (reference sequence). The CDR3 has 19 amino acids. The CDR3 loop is CASSDPGLVGFTNTGELFF. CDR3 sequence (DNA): TGTGCCAGCAGTGATCCGGGACTAGTGGGTTTCACGAACACCGGGGAGCTGTTTTTC.

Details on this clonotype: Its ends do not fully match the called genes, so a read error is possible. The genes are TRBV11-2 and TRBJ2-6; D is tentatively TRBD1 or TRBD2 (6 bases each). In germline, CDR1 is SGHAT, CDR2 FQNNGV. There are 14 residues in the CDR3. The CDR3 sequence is CTSSLVRGANVLTF. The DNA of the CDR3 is TGTACCAGCAGCTTAGTAAGGGGGGCCAATGTCCTGACTTTC.

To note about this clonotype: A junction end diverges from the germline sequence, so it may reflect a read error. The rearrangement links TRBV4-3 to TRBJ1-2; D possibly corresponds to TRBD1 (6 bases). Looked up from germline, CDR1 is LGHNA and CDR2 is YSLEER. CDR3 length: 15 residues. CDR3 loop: CASGQDTRGPHGYTF. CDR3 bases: TGTGCCAGCGGCCAAGATACGCGGGGGCCTCATGGCTACACCTTC.

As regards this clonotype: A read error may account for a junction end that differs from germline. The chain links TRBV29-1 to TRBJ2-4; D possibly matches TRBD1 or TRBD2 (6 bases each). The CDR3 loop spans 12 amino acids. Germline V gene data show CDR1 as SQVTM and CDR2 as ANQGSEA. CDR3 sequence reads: CSIIHGRDIQYF. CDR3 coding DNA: TGCAGCATAATTCACGGGCGGGACATTCAATACTTC.

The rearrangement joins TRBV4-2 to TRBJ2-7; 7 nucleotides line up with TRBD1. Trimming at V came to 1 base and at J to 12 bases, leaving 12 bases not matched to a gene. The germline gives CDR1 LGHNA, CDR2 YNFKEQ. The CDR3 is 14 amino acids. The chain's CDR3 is CASSQGRGGHGRYF. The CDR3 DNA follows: TGTGCCAGCAGCCAAGGTCGAGGGGGCCACGGGCGGTACTTC.

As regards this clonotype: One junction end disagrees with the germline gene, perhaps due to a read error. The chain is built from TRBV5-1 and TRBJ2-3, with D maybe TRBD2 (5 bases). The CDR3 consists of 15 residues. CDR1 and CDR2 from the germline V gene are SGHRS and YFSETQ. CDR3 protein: CAGSLEAGLTDTQYF. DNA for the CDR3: TGCGCCGGCAGCTTGGAGGCGGGCCTCACAGATACGCAGTACTTT.